These T cell receptor beta chains were read from a single sample in a study of blood T cells in healthy people across ages. Each CDR3 protein gets one entry after TCRdb re-called the 5' RACE reads with MiXCR. Here the sample spans hundreds of thousands of distinct CDR3 sequences, around 21% being singletons. Source material: blood. These receptor sequences come from a man between 65 and 85 years old in good health. Each CDR3 is given with its conserved first and last residue. A D gene is named only where the DNA matches it firmly. A row's size may be missing; if present it is once, few, many or a size class.

cdr3_aa cdr3_nt v_call clone_size d_call j_call
CATSRGVGDSYNEQFF TGTGCCACCAGCAGGGGGGTGGGGGACTCCTACAATGAGCAGTTCTTC TRBV15 few - TRBJ2-1
CASSVRDPGEQFF TGTGCTAGCAGCGTCCGGGACCCCGGAGAGCAGTTCTTC TRBV7-7 - - TRBJ2-1
CASSLGGPEQFF TGTGCCAGCAGCCTCGGGGGACCTGAGCAGTTCTTC TRBV14 - - TRBJ2-1
CSARKSKPGHQETQYF TGCAGTGCAAGAAAATCAAAGCCGGGACACCAAGAGACCCAGTACTTC TRBV20-1 - - TRBJ2-5
CAIGQGEYEQYF TGTGCCATCGGGCAGGGAGAGTACGAGCAGTACTTC TRBV10-3 - - TRBJ2-7
CASSDQINEKLFF TGTGCCAGTAGTGACCAAATTAATGAAAAACTGTTTTTT TRBV19 - - TRBJ1-4
CASSLATGASYNEQFF TGCGCCAGCAGCTTGGCAACGGGGGCATCCTACAATGAGCAGTTCTTC TRBV5-1 few - TRBJ2-1
CASSSPFGTSGSHEQYF TGTGCTAGCAGTTCCCCTTTTGGGACTAGCGGGAGCCACGAGCAGTACTTC TRBV6-2/TRBV6-3 - TRBD2 TRBJ2-7
CSVEGASGSPTDTQYF TGCAGCGTTGAGGGGGCTAGCGGTTCACCCACAGATACGCAGTATTTT TRBV29-1 many - TRBJ2-3
CASSFELSSYNEQFF TGTGCCAGCAGTTTTGAACTCAGCTCCTACAATGAGCAGTTCTTC TRBV28 few - TRBJ2-1
CASSLVGQSRETQYF TGCGCCAGCAGCTTGGTGGGACAGTCCCGAGAGACCCAGTACTTC TRBV5-1 - TRBD1 TRBJ2-5
CASSILVGVEPGELFF TGCGCCAGCAGCATACTAGTGGGAGTTGAGCCCGGGGAGCTGTTTTTT TRBV5-1 - - TRBJ2-2
CASRQPSSYEQYF TGCGCCAGCAGACAGCCTAGCTCCTACGAGCAGTACTTC TRBV5-1 - - TRBJ2-7
CASSCQAHTVSGANVLTF TGTGCCAGCAGCTGTCAGGCGCACACTGTCTCTGGGGCCAACGTCCTGACTTTC TRBV13 once - TRBJ2-6
CASSGGTGAKNNEQFF TGCGCCAGCAGCGGGGGTACGGGAGCGAAAAACAATGAGCAGTTCTTC TRBV5-1 - - TRBJ2-1
CASGSGISDTQYF TGTGCCAGTGGGAGCGGGATTTCAGATACGCAGTATTTT TRBV7-2 - TRBD2 TRBJ2-3
CSARDSRDSPYEQYF TGCAGTGCTAGAGATTCTAGGGACTCACCCTACGAGCAGTACTTC TRBV20-1 few - TRBJ2-7
CASSRSGTETQYF TGTGCCAGCAGTAGGAGTGGGACCGAGACCCAGTACTTC TRBV7-3 few - TRBJ2-5
CASSFGGVISGANVLTF TGTGCCAGCAGCTTCGGGGGAGTGATCTCTGGGGCCAACGTCCTGACTTTC TRBV11-3 few - TRBJ2-6
CASSTRGGGADEQYF TGTGCCAGCAGCACTCGTGGGGGAGGTGCCGACGAGCAGTACTTC TRBV7-8 - - TRBJ2-7
CSARDPRRTSYEQYF TGCAGTGCTAGAGATCCCCGGCGGACCTCCTACGAGCAGTACTTC TRBV20-1 - - TRBJ2-7
CASSFLENPPLHF TGTGCCAGCAGTTTTCTGGAGAATCCACCCCTCCACTTT TRBV27 few - TRBJ1-6
CASSQNEGPYEQYF TGCGCCAGCAGCCAAAACGAGGGGCCTTACGAGCAGTACTTC TRBV4-1 - - TRBJ2-7
CSARTEFYEQYF TGCAGTGCTAGGACAGAGTTCTACGAGCAGTACTTC TRBV20-1 few - TRBJ2-7
CSARVPPVNTEAFF TGCAGTGCTAGAGTTCCACCCGTGAACACTGAAGCTTTCTTT TRBV20-1 - - TRBJ1-1
CASSFGTGPNQPQHF TGTGCCAGCAGTTTTGGCACAGGCCCTAATCAGCCCCAGCATTTT TRBV27 - - TRBJ1-5
CATRGILNEKLFF TGTGCCACCAGGGGGATTTTAAATGAAAAACTGTTTTTT TRBV3-1 few TRBD1 TRBJ1-4
CASSGSRGGQGEQFF TGTGCCAGCAGTGGTTCACGGGGGGGGCAGGGTGAGCAGTTCTTC TRBV2 - TRBD2 TRBJ2-1
CASSSRGGTDYGYTF TGTGCCAGCAGCTCACGGGGCGGGACAGACTATGGCTACACCTTC TRBV7-2 few TRBD1 TRBJ1-2
CASSDIRKNSYEQYF TGTGCCAGCAGTGATATCCGGAAAAACTCCTACGAGCAGTACTTC TRBV25-1 - - TRBJ2-7
CASSNPPAALYEQYF TGTGCCAGCAGCAACCCGCCGGCTGCTCTCTACGAGCAGTACTTC TRBV6-2/TRBV6-3 few - TRBJ2-7
CASSPRTGVFLYQETQYF TGCGCCAGCAGCCCACGGACAGGGGTTTTTTTGTACCAAGAGACCCAGTACTTC TRBV5-1 few TRBD1 TRBJ2-5
CASSPSGVEETQYF TGTGCCAGCAGCCCCTCAGGGGTGGAAGAGACCCAGTACTTC TRBV7-3 few - TRBJ2-5
CASSPQAETQYF TGTGCCAGCAGTCCTCAGGCGGAGACCCAGTACTTC TRBV6-1 few - TRBJ2-5
CASSPLPWGSLDSGRPTSYNEQFF TGTGCCAGCAGTCCACTCCCGTGGGGCAGTCTTGATAGCGGGAGGCCCACCTCCTACAATGAGCAGTTCTTC TRBV28 - TRBD2 TRBJ2-1
CSVEVESSYEQYF TGCAGCGTTGAGGTGGAGAGCTCCTACGAGCAGTACTTC TRBV29-1 many - TRBJ2-7
CSVVYTGLSDTEAFF TGCAGCGTCGTCTACACAGGGCTTTCAGACACTGAAGCTTTCTTT TRBV29-1 - - TRBJ1-1
CASRGGTGSLETQYF TGTGCCAGCAGGGGAGGGACAGGGTCATTGGAGACCCAGTACTTC TRBV12-3/TRBV12-4 - TRBD1 TRBJ2-5
CASRTTGGSYNEQFF TGTGCCAGCAGAACCACAGGGGGCTCCTACAATGAGCAGTTCTTC TRBV6-2/TRBV6-3 - TRBD1 TRBJ2-1
CASSQGGSYQETQYF TGTGCCAGCAGCCAAGGGGGCAGCTACCAAGAGACCCAGTACTTC TRBV3-1 - - TRBJ2-5
CASSQDSPGEAFF TGTGCCAGCAGCCAGGACAGCCCAGGGGAAGCTTTCTTT TRBV5-8 - - TRBJ1-1
CSASGQGLPLNTEAFF TGCAGTGCTAGCGGACAGGGGCTCCCTTTGAACACTGAAGCTTTCTTT TRBV20-1 - TRBD1 TRBJ1-1
CSASGRTATNEKLFF TGCAGTGCTAGCGGACGGACAGCAACTAATGAAAAACTGTTTTTT TRBV20-1 few - TRBJ1-4
CASSQERLTGDEQFF TGTGCCAGCAGCCAAGAGCGGCTCACTGGGGATGAGCAGTTCTTC TRBV3-1 - - TRBJ2-1
CASTIGQGGGTYEQYF TGTGCCAGCACCATTGGACAGGGTGGGGGGACCTACGAGCAGTACTTC TRBV6-6 many TRBD1 TRBJ2-7
CASSSTSGRGGETQYF TGCGCCAGCAGCTCGACTAGCGGGAGAGGTGGGGAGACCCAGTACTTC TRBV5-1 - TRBD2 TRBJ2-5
CASSLIGYTDTQYF TGCGCCAGCAGCTTGATAGGTTACACAGATACGCAGTATTTT TRBV5-1 - - TRBJ2-3
CSAVRDSESSGNTIYF TGCAGTGCAGTCCGGGACTCCGAGAGCTCTGGAAACACCATATATTTT TRBV20-1 once - TRBJ1-3
CASRRDTGELFF TGTGCCAGCAGACGTGACACCGGGGAGCTGTTTTTT TRBV7-9 - - TRBJ2-2
CASTVDRRTDTQYF TGTGCCAGCACCGTGGACAGGAGAACAGATACGCAGTATTTT TRBV12-3/TRBV12-4 - TRBD1 TRBJ2-3
CSATTSGGGDTQYF TGCAGTGCTACGACTAGCGGAGGGGGGGATACGCAGTATTTT TRBV20-1 many TRBD2 TRBJ2-3
CSARDQGTGVSYEQYF TGCAGTGCTAGAGATCAAGGGACAGGGGTCTCCTACGAGCAGTACTTC TRBV20-1 - TRBD1 TRBJ2-7